This is a list of T cell receptor beta chains from one sample in a study of T cell responses to AZD1222 COVID-19 vaccine. Profiling relied on immunoSEQ multiplex PCR, and the TCRdb table lists in-frame clones only, not all of them. The data contain roughly 180,000 clones, 87% of them singletons. Sequencing used peripheral blood, obtained on day 0 of MenACWY control vaccination. The source is an adult in good health. Both conserved end residues are part of each CDR3. The order of the fields is clone size, V gene, D gene, J gene, CDR3 protein, CDR3 DNA. The D gene is left open where the match is weak. Rows give clone size only sometimes, using once, few, many, or a class for an expanded clone.

NA	TRBV27	NA	TRBJ2-1	CASSLGRGDYNEQFF	TGTGCCAGCAGTTTGGGGCGGGGTGACTACAATGAGCAGTTCTTC
once	TRBV6-2/TRBV6-3	NA	TRBJ2-5	CASSHIGTQYF	TGTGCCAGCAGTCACATTGGGACCCAGTACTTC
NA	TRBV9	TRBD1	TRBJ1-3	CASSVGQSSGNTIYF	TGTGCCAGCAGCGTGGGACAGAGCTCTGGAAACACCATATATTTT
NA	TRBV29-1	TRBD1	TRBJ2-7	CSVPPGTGRLGQYF	TGCAGCGTTCCACCCGGGACAGGGCGATTAGGGCAGTACTTC
NA	TRBV3-1/TRBV3-2	NA	TRBJ2-2	CASSQGTRNTGELFF	TGTGCCAGCAGCCAGGGGACAAGAAACACCGGGGAGCTGTTTTTT
NA	TRBV4-2	TRBD1	TRBJ2-7	CASSQGQGSSYEQYF	TGTGCCAGCAGCCAAGGACAGGGAAGCTCCTACGAGCAGTACTTC
NA	TRBV30	TRBD1	TRBJ1-2	CAWNDQGENGYTF	TGTGCCTGGAACGACCAGGGGGAGAATGGCTACACCTTC
NA	TRBV6-2/TRBV6-3	NA	TRBJ1-1	CASSETPENTEAFF	TGTGCCAGCAGTGAGACCCCCGAGAACACTGAAGCTTTCTTT
NA	TRBV2	TRBD2	TRBJ2-7	CASSPPRGRTSSYEQYF	TGTGCCAGCAGTCCTCCGAGGGGACGGACTAGCAGTTACGAGCAGTACTTC
NA	TRBV3-1/TRBV3-2	TRBD1	TRBJ2-6	CASSRYGRGYSGANVLTF	TGTGCCAGCAGCCGATACGGCAGGGGGTACTCTGGGGCCAACGTCCTGACTTTC
NA	TRBV6-1	NA	TRBJ1-2	CASSEGVGWDYGYTF	TGTGCCAGCAGTGAAGGGGTAGGGTGGGACTATGGCTACACCTTC
NA	TRBV19	TRBD1	TRBJ2-7	CASSKGQGFSYEQYF	TGTGCCAGTAGTAAAGGACAGGGGTTCTCCTACGAGCAGTACTTC
NA	TRBV6-6	TRBD1	TRBJ2-1	CASSYPPDRALGEQFF	TGTGCCAGCAGTTACCCACCGGACAGGGCGTTGGGTGAGCAGTTCTTC
NA	TRBV25-1	TRBD1	TRBJ1-2	CASSTSGGRYGYTF	TGTGCCAGCAGTACGTCAGGGGGGCGATATGGCTACACCTTC
NA	TRBV30	NA	TRBJ2-7	CAWSLDSYEQYF	TGTGCCTGGAGCCTCGACTCCTACGAGCAGTACTTC
NA	TRBV18	TRBD1	TRBJ2-7	CASSPMDRVGEQYF	TGTGCCAGCTCACCAATGGACAGGGTTGGCGAGCAGTACTTC
NA	TRBV9	NA	TRBJ1-6	CASSASGNSPLHF	TGTGCCAGCAGCGCCTCAGGTAACTCACCCCTCCACTTT
NA	TRBV4-1	TRBD1	TRBJ1-6	CASSQGTVNSPLHF	TGCGCCAGCAGCCAGGGGACAGTTAATTCACCCCTCCACTTT
NA	TRBV28	NA	TRBJ1-2	CASLTPGTDYGYTF	TGTGCCAGTCTAACTCCCGGGACGGATTATGGCTACACCTTC
NA	TRBV29-1	NA	TRBJ2-5	CSVEGETQYF	TGCAGCGTTGAGGGGGAGACCCAGTACTTC
NA	TRBV5-6	NA	TRBJ1-5	CASSLGKSSTNQPQHF	TGTGCCAGCAGCTTGGGGAAAAGCAGTACGAATCAGCCCCAGCATTTT
NA	TRBV29-1	NA	TRBJ2-1	CSVEGYGGNEQFF	TGCAGCGTTGAAGGGTACGGCGGGAATGAGCAGTTCTTC
NA	TRBV20-1	TRBD1	TRBJ2-2	CSASLWTGNTGELFF	TGCAGTGCTAGTTTGTGGACAGGGAACACCGGGGAGCTGTTTTTT
NA	TRBV7-8	NA	TRBJ2-3	CASSTTTLPDTQYF	TGTGCCAGCAGCACCACGACACTCCCGGATACGCAGTATTTT
once	TRBV5-1	TRBD1	TRBJ2-5	CASSPPGQGAGTQYF	TGCGCCAGCAGCCCGCCGGGACAGGGGGCGGGGACCCAGTACTTC
once	TRBV5-1	NA	TRBJ1-6	CASKGSGKETYNSPLHF	TGCGCCAGCAAGGGATCAGGAAAAGAAACCTATAATTCACCCCTCCACTTT
NA	TRBV4-2	NA	TRBJ2-5	CASSQEARSSQETQYF	TGTGCCAGCAGCCAAGAGGCGCGCTCTTCTCAAGAGACCCAGTACTTC
once	TRBV10-3	TRBD1	TRBJ1-1	CATGQGQDTEAFF	TGTGCCACCGGACAGGGGCAGGACACTGAAGCTTTCTTT
NA	TRBV2	TRBD2	TRBJ2-2	CATTGLESTGELFF	TGTGCCACCACGGGACTAGAGAGCACCGGGGAGCTGTTTTTT
NA	TRBV19	NA	TRBJ1-5	CASSPPPGVGQPQHF	TGTGCCAGTAGTCCACCCCCAGGGGTGGGGCAGCCCCAGCATTTT
NA	TRBV5-4	NA	TRBJ1-1	CASSFSGGTEAFF	TGTGCCAGCAGCTTTTCGGGGGGGACTGAAGCTTTCTTT
few	TRBV19	NA	TRBJ1-3	CASSIASGNTIYF	TGTGCCAGTAGTATCGCTAGCGGAAACACCATATATTTT
NA	TRBV27	NA	TRBJ2-3	CASSLYPPDTQYF	TGTGCCAGCAGTTTATATCCCCCAGATACGCAGTATTTT
NA	TRBV2	NA	TRBJ2-1	CASSGGGAYNEQFF	TGTGCCAGCAGTGGAGGGGGTGCTTACAATGAGCAGTTCTTC
NA	TRBV13	NA	TRBJ1-2	CASSGPGLNYGYTF	TGTGCCAGCAGCGGCCCCGGACTTAACTATGGCTACACCTTC
NA	TRBV6-2/TRBV6-3	NA	TRBJ1-1	CASSWERVTEAFF	TGTGCCAGCAGTTGGGAAAGGGTCACTGAAGCTTTCTTT
NA	TRBV7-8	TRBD1	TRBJ2-5	CASSLAQGQQETQYF	TGTGCCAGCAGCTTAGCCCAGGGACAGCAAGAGACCCAGTACTTC
NA	TRBV2	NA	TRBJ2-2	CASSVFGAGELFF	TGTGCCAGCAGTGTCTTCGGGGCCGGGGAGCTGTTTTTT
few	TRBV6-1	NA	TRBJ1-1	CASSEAWNTEAFF	TGTGCCAGCAGTGAAGCGTGGAACACTGAAGCTTTCTTT
NA	TRBV12-3/TRBV12-4	NA	TRBJ1-2	CASSLGDGYTF	TGTGCCAGCAGTTTGGGGGATGGCTACACCTTC
NA	TRBV6-5	TRBD1	TRBJ1-2	CASRLGQGTYGYTF	TGTGCCAGTAGGCTGGGACAGGGCACCTATGGCTACACCTTC
NA	TRBV29-1	NA	TRBJ2-1	CSGRRGSYNEQFF	TGCAGCGGGAGGAGGGGCTCCTACAATGAGCAGTTCTTC
NA	TRBV3-1/TRBV3-2	TRBD1	TRBJ1-2	CASSQSQGASNGYTF	TGTGCCAGCAGCCAATCGCAGGGGGCGTCGAATGGCTACACCTTC
NA	TRBV18	NA	TRBJ2-1	CASSPGAGWDEQFF	TGTGCCAGCTCACCAGGCGCGGGTTGGGATGAGCAGTTCTTC
NA	TRBV9	TRBD1	TRBJ2-3	CASSPRQGGTDTQYF	TGTGCCAGCAGCCCAAGACAGGGGGGCACAGATACGCAGTATTTT
NA	TRBV5-4	TRBD2	TRBJ2-1	CASSFSGGPYNEQFF	TGTGCCAGCAGCTTCAGCGGGGGGCCCTACAATGAGCAGTTCTTC
NA	TRBV7-8	NA	TRBJ2-7	CASRDQSSYEQYF	TGTGCCAGCCGGGATCAGAGCTCCTACGAGCAGTACTTC
few	TRBV29-1	NA	TRBJ1-1	CSVGRDTTNTEAFF	TGCAGCGTTGGACGGGACACAACGAACACTGAAGCTTTCTTT
NA	TRBV7-9	TRBD1	TRBJ1-1	CASSPGAGQGNTEAFF	TGTGCCAGCAGCCCTGGTGCGGGACAGGGCAACACTGAAGCTTTCTTT
NA	TRBV2	TRBD1	TRBJ1-3	CASTLTGLSGNTIYF	TGTGCCAGCACTCTGACAGGGTTGAGCGGAAACACCATATATTTT
NA	TRBV6-2/TRBV6-3	TRBD1	TRBJ1-2	CASSFSVQGQDYGYTF	TGTGCCAGCAGTTTCTCGGTCCAGGGACAGGACTATGGCTACACCTTC
NA	TRBV28	TRBD1	TRBJ1-2	CASSLGQGEGYTF	TGTGCCAGCAGCTTGGGACAGGGGGAAGGCTACACCTTC
NA	TRBV14	NA	TRBJ2-7	CASSQISLGEQYF	TGTGCCAGCAGCCAAATTAGCTTAGGCGAGCAGTACTTC
NA	TRBV6-2/TRBV6-3	NA	TRBJ2-5	CASSPPWDRSRGTQYF	TGTGCCAGCAGTCCCCCTTGGGACCGATCACGGGGGACCCAGTACTTC
once	TRBV27	NA	TRBJ2-7	CASSLSRSYEQYF	TGTGCCAGCAGTTTATCTCGGTCCTACGAGCAGTACTTC
once	TRBV6-5	NA	TRBJ2-3	CASGRLVEDTQYF	TGTGCCAGCGGGAGACTAGTGGAGGATACGCAGTATTTT
NA	TRBV19	TRBD1	TRBJ1-1	CASSYLLPTGGADRGAFF	TGTGCCAGTAGCTATCTCCTTCCGACAGGGGGCGCAGACCGTGGAGCTTTCTTT